The table lists the clone carrying this T cell receptor (beta chain) with a few counts. Its antigen is as yet unknown. The junction shows a germline mismatch at one end, possibly a read error. Clones were sequenced by immunoSEQ multiplex PCR, and TCRdb holds only the in-frame ones, with some missing. The table includes tens of thousands of clones, roughly 88% detected once. The data were taken from a study of radiotherapy plus CTLA-4 blockade in lung cancer. This CDR3 has 14 amino acids. Looked up from germline, CDR1 is MNHEY and CDR2 is SVGAGI. Whole-study results and caveats: Response, reportedly, was best predicted by interferon-beta along with early blood T cell clone dynamics.

Focal radiation plus CTLA-4 blockade with ipilimumab was administered to patients who had chemo-refractory metastatic non-small-cell lung cancer. The source is a human donor with non-small cell lung cancer whose response to radiotherapy plus ipilimumab could not be evaluated. The specimen was peripheral blood, collected from a patient treated with radiotherapy plus ipilimumab. The rearrangement joins TRBV6-5 to TRBJ2-7; 7 bases are a match to TRBD1. CDR3 sequence: CASSYSQGLYEQYF. DNA for the CDR3: TGTGCCAGCAGCTACTCACAGGGGTTGTACGAGCAGTACTTC.